What follows are 5 T cell receptor beta chains derived from one specimen sequenced in a study of cytomegalovirus exposure and HLA in healthy donors. In the PCR, 60 Vbeta and 13 Jbeta primers were used. Sequencing used immunoSEQ multiplex PCR; TCRdb keeps in-frame clones, though not all of them. The repertoire holds some 160,000 clones, with approximately 80% as singletons. The material sequenced was PBMCs. The receptors come from a woman aged 45-60 years in good health and CMV-seronegative.

This chain links TRBV29-1 with TRBJ1-2; D may be TRBD1 (5 bases). Trimming removed 4 bases from V and 1 base from J, with 16 bases in between. The V gene's germline CDR1 is SQVTM and CDR2 ANQGSEA. This CDR3 region has 15 residues. The CDR3 coding sequence is TGCAGCGTTGCGGTGACAGCCGCCGGTAACTATGGCTACACCTTC. Its translation is CSVAVTAAGNYGYTF. The full variable domain, in which reference TRBV29-1 and TRBJ1-2 provide the parts outside the CDR3, is SAVISQKPSRDICQRGTSLTIQCQVDSQVTMMFWYRQQPGQSLTLIATANQGSEATYESGFVIDKFPISRPNLTFSTLTVSNMSPEDSSIYLCSVAVTAAGNYGYTFGSGTRLTVV.

CDR3: CASSLMTPGETQYF. Here the CDR3 DNA reads TGTGCCAGCAGCTTAATGACCCCAGGAGAGACCCAGTACTTC. The V call is TRBV7-8, the J call TRBJ2-5; D is uncertain. V was pared by 2 bases and J by 4 bases, with 11 bases between. Per germline, CDR1 SGHVS and CDR2 FQNEAQ. The CDR3 is 14 amino acids.

V usage is TRBV19 and J usage is TRBJ1-2, with D tentatively TRBD1 (6 bases). This CDR3 region has 13 residues. Germline V gene lookup returns CDR1 LNHDA and CDR2 SQIVND (reference sequence). V lost 10 bases, J lost 7 bases, and 19 bases lay in between. DNA for the CDR3: TGTGCCACCCAATCCGGGACAAGGTCTGGCTACACCTTC. Its translation: CATQSGTRSGYTF.

The chain carries TRBV5-1 and TRBJ2-7; possibly TRBD1 for D (5 bases). Trimming shortened V by 2 bases and J by 1 base, and 7 bases separated the two germline ends. The CDR3 totals 13 residues. Germline lookup yields CDR1 SGHRS and CDR2 YFSETQ. CDR3 sequence: CASSFDRSYEQYF. The CDR3 DNA reads TGCGCCAGCAGCTTTGACAGATCCTACGAGCAGTACTTC.

About this clone: Other DNA sequences from this sample encode an identical CDR3 as well. The chain carries TRBV4-1 and TRBJ1-2; perhaps TRBD1 as D (5 bases). The CDR3 is 14 amino acids. Trimming removed 1 base from V and 8 bases from J, with 14 bases in between. The V gene's germline CDR1 is MGHRA and CDR2 YSYEKL. The CDR3: CASSQAVQGKGYTF. Here the CDR3 DNA reads TGCGCCAGCAGCCAAGCGGTCCAGGGTAAGGGCTACACCTTC.